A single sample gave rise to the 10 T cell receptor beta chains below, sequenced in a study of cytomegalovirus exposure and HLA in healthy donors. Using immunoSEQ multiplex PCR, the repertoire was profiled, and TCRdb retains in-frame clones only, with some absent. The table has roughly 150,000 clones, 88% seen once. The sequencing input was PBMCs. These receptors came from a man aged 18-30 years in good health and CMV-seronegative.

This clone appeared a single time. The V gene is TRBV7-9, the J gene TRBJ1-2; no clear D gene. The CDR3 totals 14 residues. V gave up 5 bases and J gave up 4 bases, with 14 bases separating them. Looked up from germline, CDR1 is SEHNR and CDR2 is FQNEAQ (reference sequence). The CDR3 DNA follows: TGTGCCAGCAGCCGTCGGACTGAATTCTATGGCTACACCTTC. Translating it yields CASSRRTEFYGYTF.

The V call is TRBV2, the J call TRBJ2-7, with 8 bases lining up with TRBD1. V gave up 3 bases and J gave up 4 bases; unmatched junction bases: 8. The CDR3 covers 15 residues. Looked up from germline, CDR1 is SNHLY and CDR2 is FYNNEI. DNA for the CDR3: TGTGCCAGCAGTGATTTTGGGACAGGTGTATACGAGCAGTACTTC. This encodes CASSDFGTGVYEQYF.

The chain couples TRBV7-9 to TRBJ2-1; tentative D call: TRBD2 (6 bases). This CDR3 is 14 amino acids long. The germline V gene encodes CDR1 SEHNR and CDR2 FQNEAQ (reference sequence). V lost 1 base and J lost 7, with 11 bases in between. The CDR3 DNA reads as TGTGCCAGCAGCTTAGTAGGGGAGGAGAATGAGCAGTTCTTC. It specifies CASSLVGEENEQFF.

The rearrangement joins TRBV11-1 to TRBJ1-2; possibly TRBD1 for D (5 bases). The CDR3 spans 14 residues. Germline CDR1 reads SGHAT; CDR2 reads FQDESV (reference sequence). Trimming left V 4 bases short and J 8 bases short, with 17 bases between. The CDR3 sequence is CASSSSPGTGGYTF. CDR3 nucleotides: TGTGCCAGCAGCTCATCGCCAGGGACTGGCGGCTACACCTTC.

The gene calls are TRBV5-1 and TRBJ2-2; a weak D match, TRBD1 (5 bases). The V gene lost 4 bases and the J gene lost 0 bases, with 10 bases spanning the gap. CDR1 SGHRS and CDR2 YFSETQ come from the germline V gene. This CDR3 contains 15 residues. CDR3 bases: TGCGCCAGCAGCCCACCAGGGACGAACACCGGGGAGCTGTTTTTT. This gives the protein CASSPPGTNTGELFF.

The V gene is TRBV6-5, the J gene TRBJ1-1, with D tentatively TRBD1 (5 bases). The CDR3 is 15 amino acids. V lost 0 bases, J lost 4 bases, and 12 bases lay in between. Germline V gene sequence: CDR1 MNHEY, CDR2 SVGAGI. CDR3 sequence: CASSYSPREATEAFF. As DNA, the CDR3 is TGTGCCAGCAGTTACTCCCCCAGGGAAGCCACTGAAGCTTTCTTT.

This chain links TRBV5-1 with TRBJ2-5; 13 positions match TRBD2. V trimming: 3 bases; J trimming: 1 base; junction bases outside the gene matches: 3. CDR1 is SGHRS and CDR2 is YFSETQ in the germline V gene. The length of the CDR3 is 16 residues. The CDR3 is CASSSGTSGVQETQYF. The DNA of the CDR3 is TGCGCCAGCAGCTCGGGGACTAGCGGGGTCCAAGAGACCCAGTACTTC.

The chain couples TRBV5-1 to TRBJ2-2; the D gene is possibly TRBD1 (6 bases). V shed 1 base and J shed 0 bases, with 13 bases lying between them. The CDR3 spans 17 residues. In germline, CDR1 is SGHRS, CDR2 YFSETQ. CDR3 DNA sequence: TGCGCCAGCAGCTTGTCGGGGACACCCGCGAACACCGGGGAGCTGTTTTTT. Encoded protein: CASSLSGTPANTGELFF.

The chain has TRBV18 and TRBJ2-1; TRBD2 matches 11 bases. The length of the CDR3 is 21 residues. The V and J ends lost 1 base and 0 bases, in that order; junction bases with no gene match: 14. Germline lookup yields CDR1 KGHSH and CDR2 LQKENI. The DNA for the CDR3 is TGTGCCAGCTCACCACTTCGAGTGGCTAGCGGGAGGTTGGGCTCCTACAATGAGCAGTTCTTC. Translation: CASSPLRVASGRLGSYNEQFF.

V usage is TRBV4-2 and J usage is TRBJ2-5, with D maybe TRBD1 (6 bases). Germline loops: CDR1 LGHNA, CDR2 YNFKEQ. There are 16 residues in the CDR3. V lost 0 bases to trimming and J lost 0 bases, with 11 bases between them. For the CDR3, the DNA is TGTGCCAGCAGCCAAGATCAGACAGGTGACCAAGAGACCCAGTACTTC. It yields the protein CASSQDQTGDQETQYF.